Following are 15 T cell receptor beta chains from one sample sequenced in a study of regulatory T cells in long-lasting Graves disease (dated by TCRdb to 2020 to 2022). The library was obtained by multiplex PCR. Reads for this sample came from an Illumina HiSeq 4000. CDR3 regions were amplified by Arm-PCR with iRepertoire HTBI primers to construct TCR beta libraries. TCRdb redid the processing of the public reads, applying fastp at Q25 and MiXCR, and retained in-frame beta chains. One record per CDR3 amino acid sequence lists the most common genes and DNA. This sample gives hundreds of thousands of distinct CDR3 sequences in total; roughly a fifth of them show up just once. 6.5% to 9% of the sample is held by the ten biggest clonotypes. The intended sense of this specimen's time point label: persistent/refractory GD, antithyroid drugs over 5 years with positive TRAb. RNA was extracted from PBMCs in TRIzol for both TCR sequencing and RNA sequencing.

Sequenced here: peripheral blood mononuclear cells (PBMCs), sampled when the disease was refractory, from a patient treated with antithyroid drugs. Every receptor here comes from a female donor with Graves disease.

Many counts were recorded for this clonotype. This rearrangement joins TRBV15 to TRBJ1-2, with D maybe TRBD1 (5 bases). The germline V and J ends were trimmed by 5 bases and 3 bases, with 16 bases remaining between them. Looked up from germline, CDR1 is LNHNV and CDR2 is YYDKDF (reference sequence). This CDR3 spans 15 amino acids. The CDR3 region has the DNA TGTGCCACCAGCCCCCGGGGCAGGGTCGACTATGGCTACACCTTC. Its translation: CATSPRGRVDYGYTF.

The gene calls are TRBV6-1 and TRBJ1-4; 8 bases line up with TRBD1. This CDR3 is 14 amino acids long. CDR1 is MNHNS, CDR2 SASEGT, per germline. V was clipped by 9 bases and J by 4 bases; unmatched bases: 7. This chain's CDR3 is CASSDRGNNEKLFF. The CDR3 nucleotides are TGTGCCAGTTCTGACAGGGGAAATAATGAAAAACTGTTTTTT.

This clonotype was seen repeatedly, ten times or more. The rearrangement uses TRBV2 and TRBJ2-5; D possibly corresponds to TRBD2 (5 bases). With 8 bases removed from V and 4 bases from J, the gap between germline ends came to 14 bases. The germline V gene has CDR1 SNHLY and CDR2 FYNNEI. This CDR3 is 13 amino acids long. Here the CDR3 reads CASGFSEGETQYF. The CDR3 nucleotides read TGTGCCAGCGGGTTTAGTGAGGGAGAGACCCAGTACTTC. The complete variable domain, with remaining parts taken from reference TRBV2 and TRBJ2-5, reads EPEVTQTPSHQVTQMGQEVILRCVPISNHLYFYWYRQILGQKVEFLVSFYNNEISEKSEIFDDQFSVERPDGSNFTLKIRSTKLEDSAMYFCASGFSEGETQYFGPGTRLLVL.

This clonotype was counted many times. The V and J genes are TRBV2 and TRBJ1-2; D perhaps matches TRBD1 (6 bases). The germline V and J ends were trimmed by 4 bases and 0 bases, with 6 bases remaining between them. CDR3 length: 13 residues. Germline CDR1 SNHLY, CDR2 FYNNEI. For the CDR3, the DNA is TGTGCCAGCAGTGGACAGGCTAACTATGGCTACACCTTC. Protein: CASSGQANYGYTF.

This clonotype was counted ten times or more. The chain carries TRBV19 and TRBJ1-2; D might be TRBD1 (6 bases). Deletions cut 4 bases from V and 5 bases from J, with 8 bases between. Germline assignment: CDR1 LNHDA and CDR2 SQIVND (reference sequence). The CDR3 is 12 amino acids. The CDR3 DNA sequence: TGTGCCAGTAGTAGGACAGTATATGGCTACACCTTC. Amino acid sequence: CASSRTVYGYTF. Full variable domain (remainder filled in from reference TRBV19 and TRBJ1-2): DGGITQSPKYLFRKEGQNVTLSCEQNLNHDAMYWYRQDPGQGLRLIYYSQIVNDFQKGDIAEGYSVSREKKESFPLTVTSAQKNPTAFYLCASSRTVYGYTFGSGTRLTVV.

The CDR3 DNA is TGCGCCAGCAGCTTGTCCGGACAGGAATCTGGCGGCTACACCTTC. It yields the protein CASSLSGQESGGYTF. The V and J genes are TRBV5-1 and TRBJ1-2, with 7 bases lining up with TRBD1. Per germline, CDR1 SGHRS and CDR2 YFSETQ. V lost 1 base and J lost 8; bases outside the gene matches: 11. The CDR3 runs to 15 residues.

This clonotype came up a few times. The V gene is TRBV7-9, the J gene TRBJ1-4; D is undetermined. The CDR3 is 12 residues long. Trimming shortened V by 3 bases and J by 10 bases, and 9 bases separated the two germline ends. CDR1 is SEHNR and CDR2 is FQNEAQ in the germline V gene (reference sequence). CDR3 sequence: CASSLEEGKLFF. CDR3 in DNA: TGTGCCAGCAGCTTGGAAGAGGGAAAACTGTTTTTT. Looking up the rest from reference TRBV7-9 and TRBJ1-4 gives the full variable domain: DTGVSQNPRHKITKRGQNVTFRCDPISEHNRLYWYRQTLGQGPEFLTYFQNEAQLEKSRLLSDRFSAERPKGSFSTLEIQRTEQGDSAMYLCASSLEEGKLFFGSGTQLSVL.

A word on this clonotype: A read error may account for a junction end that differs from germline. V gene TRBV7-9 combines with J gene TRBJ2-6, with a possible D match to TRBD1 (6 bases). The germline V gene encodes CDR1 SEHNR and CDR2 FQNEAQ (reference sequence). The CDR3 is made up of 18 amino acids. The CDR3 here is CASSSGPGQSSGANVPTF. Written as DNA, the CDR3 is TGTGCCAGCAGCTCCGGCCCAGGACAGAGCTCTGGGGCCAACGTCCCGACTTTC.

The J gene is TRBJ2-5, the V gene TRBV4-3; 7 nucleotides match TRBD1. The J segment lost 3 bases and the V segment lost 4 bases, leaving 5 bases of the junction unmatched. CDR1 is LGHNA, CDR2 YSLEER, per germline. This CDR3 region has 14 residues. Here the CDR3 DNA reads TGCGCCAGCAGCCGATATGGACAGGAAGAGACCCAGTACTTC. The encoded protein is CASSRYGQEETQYF.

The table lists this clonotype with many counts. The chain is built from TRBV3-1 and TRBJ1-2; possible D gene TRBD1, 6 bases. Germline CDR1 LGHDT, CDR2 YNNKEL (reference sequence). V lost 4 bases, J lost 1 base, and 10 bases lay in between. CDR3 length equals 14 residues. CDR3 bases: TGTGCCAGCAGCCCCCTCAGGGGTAACTATGGCTACACCTTC. This encodes CASSPLRGNYGYTF.

This clonotype was counted between two and nine times. This chain links TRBV20-1 with TRBJ2-7; 11 bases align to TRBD2. The trim removed 0 bases at V and 3 bases at J, leaving 10 bases unmatched. CDR3 length: 17 amino acids. CDR1 DFQATT and CDR2 SNEGSKA come from the germline V gene (reference sequence). CDR3 in amino acids: CSARDFYWTSGFYEQYF. The CDR3 nucleotides are TGCAGTGCTAGAGATTTCTACTGGACTAGCGGGTTCTACGAGCAGTACTTC.

This rearrangement joins TRBV3-1 to TRBJ2-5; D is perhaps TRBD2 (5 bases). CDR3 length: 17 residues. CDR1 and CDR2 from the germline V gene are LGHDT and YNNKEL (reference sequence). With 0 bases removed from V and 5 bases from J, the gap between germline ends came to 19 bases. The chain's CDR3 is CASSQEGSGPEGETQYF. The CDR3 nucleotides read TGTGCCAGCAGCCAAGAAGGAAGCGGCCCGGAAGGGGAGACCCAGTACTTC.

This clonotype turned up a few times. The chain couples TRBV29-1 to TRBJ2-7, with TRBD2 as a possible D gene (5 bases). Germline CDR1 and CDR2: SQVTM and ANQGSEA. CDR3 length: 13 amino acids. V was clipped by 5 bases and J by 3 bases, with 14 bases between them. CDR3 residues: CSVTGKADYEQYF. CDR3 DNA sequence: TGCAGCGTTACGGGTAAAGCGGACTACGAGCAGTACTTC.

The genes are TRBV6-1 and TRBJ2-2; 8 positions agree with TRBD2. Trimming at V came to 10 bases and at J to 2 bases, leaving 21 bases not matched to a gene. Per the germline V gene, CDR1 is MNHNS and CDR2 is SASEGT. The CDR3 extends over 19 amino acids. The DNA for the CDR3 is TGTGCCACCGAAAATGGGGGGATCAAGCGGGAGACAAACACCGGGGAGCTGTTTTTT. Its translation: CATENGGIKRETNTGELFF.

This clonotype appeared many times. The rearrangement joins TRBV28 to TRBJ2-7; perhaps TRBD1 as D (6 bases). The CDR3 loop spans 12 amino acids. The V gene's germline CDR1 is MDHEN and CDR2 SYDVKM. The germline V and J ends were trimmed by 8 bases and 3 bases, with 11 bases remaining between them. The CDR3 protein is CASSTGFYEQYF. CDR3 bases: TGTGCCAGCTCAACAGGGTTCTACGAGCAGTACTTC.